Listed below are T cell receptor beta chains from one sample, sequenced in a study of cytomegalovirus exposure and HLA in healthy donors. Assay: immunoSEQ multiplex PCR; the TCRdb copy retains only in-frame clones and omits some. The sample yields around 230,000 clones, 82% seen once. Specimen: PBMCs. These receptors all come from a middle-aged man in good health and CMV-seropositive. CDR3s include the opening cysteine and the closing phenylalanine or tryptophan. Each record gives: CDR3 protein, CDR3 DNA, clone size, J gene, D gene, V gene. The D gene is left open where the match is weak. Where a row states a size, it is once, few, many or the class of an expanded clone; other rows omit it.

CDR3aa: CASSPGGLSYEQYF; CDR3nt: TGTGCCAGCTCACCAGGCGGGCTTTCCTACGAGCAGTACTTC; abundance: .; j_gene: TRBJ2-7; d_gene: .; v_gene: TRBV18
CDR3aa: CASSLVGRGYGETQYF; CDR3nt: TGTGCCAGCAGTTTAGTAGGCAGGGGTTACGGAGAGACCCAGTACTTC; abundance: .; j_gene: TRBJ2-5; d_gene: .; v_gene: TRBV27
CDR3aa: CASSILVHYEQYF; CDR3nt: TGTGCCAGTAGTATTCTAGTACACTACGAGCAGTACTTC; abundance: .; j_gene: TRBJ2-7; d_gene: .; v_gene: TRBV19
CDR3aa: CASSLYRGGNTEAFF; CDR3nt: TGCGCCAGCAGCTTGTATCGGGGAGGGAACACTGAAGCTTTCTTT; abundance: few; j_gene: TRBJ1-1; d_gene: .; v_gene: TRBV5-1
CDR3aa: CASRRKREGTYEQYF; CDR3nt: TGTGCCAGCAGGCGGAAGCGGGAGGGTACCTACGAGCAGTACTTC; abundance: few; j_gene: TRBJ2-7; d_gene: TRBD2; v_gene: TRBV27
CDR3aa: CASSLLAGMTPYEQYF; CDR3nt: TGTGCCAGCAGTTTACTAGCGGGAATGACGCCGTACGAGCAGTACTTC; abundance: .; j_gene: TRBJ2-7; d_gene: TRBD2; v_gene: TRBV27
CDR3aa: CASSGGQGPNEKLFF; CDR3nt: TGTGCCAGCAGCGGTGGTCAGGGGCCTAATGAAAAACTGTTTTTT; abundance: .; j_gene: TRBJ1-4; d_gene: .; v_gene: TRBV7-9
CDR3aa: CASSPPGGLAGRDEQYF; CDR3nt: TGTGCCAGCTCACCCCCGGGAGGACTAGCGGGACGCGACGAGCAGTACTTC; abundance: once; j_gene: TRBJ2-7; d_gene: TRBD2; v_gene: TRBV18
CDR3aa: CASSQDRAGGATEAFF; CDR3nt: TGCGCCAGCAGCCAAGATCGGGCGGGCGGGGCCACTGAAGCTTTCTTT; abundance: .; j_gene: TRBJ1-1; d_gene: .; v_gene: TRBV4-1
CDR3aa: CASSPRGRETQYF; CDR3nt: TGTGCCAGCAGTCCTAGGGGGAGAGAGACCCAGTACTTC; abundance: once; j_gene: TRBJ2-5; d_gene: .; v_gene: TRBV27
CDR3aa: CASSLGRSYEQYF; CDR3nt: TGTGCCAGTAGTTTGGGCCGTTCCTACGAGCAGTACTTC; abundance: once; j_gene: TRBJ2-7; d_gene: .; v_gene: TRBV19
CDR3aa: CSASFPDTQYF; CDR3nt: TGCAGTGCTAGCTTCCCGGATACGCAGTATTTT; abundance: .; j_gene: TRBJ2-3; d_gene: .; v_gene: TRBV20-1
CDR3aa: CATSKNRVVGELFF; CDR3nt: TGTGCCACCAGTAAGAACAGGGTCGTCGGGGAGCTGTTTTTT; abundance: .; j_gene: TRBJ2-2; d_gene: .; v_gene: TRBV15
CDR3aa: CASKGLAGNNEQFF; CDR3nt: TGTGCCAGCAAAGGGCTAGCGGGCAACAATGAGCAGTTCTTC; abundance: few; j_gene: TRBJ2-1; d_gene: TRBD2; v_gene: TRBV6-6
CDR3aa: CALGGRYLNEQFF; CDR3nt: TGTGCCCTAGGAGGGCGTTATTTAAATGAGCAGTTCTTC; abundance: .; j_gene: TRBJ2-1; d_gene: .; v_gene: TRBV6-1
CDR3aa: CSVPTGLAGDSGELFF; CDR3nt: TGCAGCGTTCCTACGGGACTAGCGGGAGATTCCGGGGAGCTGTTTTTT; abundance: once; j_gene: TRBJ2-2; d_gene: TRBD2; v_gene: TRBV29-1
CDR3aa: CAWSRGLAGRAPGELFF; CDR3nt: TGTGCCTGGAGTCGAGGACTAGCGGGACGTGCACCCGGGGAGCTGTTTTTT; abundance: .; j_gene: TRBJ2-2; d_gene: TRBD2; v_gene: TRBV30
CDR3aa: CASSLGSYNEQFF; CDR3nt: TGCGCCAGCAGCTTGGGCAGTTACAATGAGCAGTTCTTC; abundance: .; j_gene: TRBJ2-1; d_gene: .; v_gene: TRBV5-1
CDR3aa: CASSISSPGELFF; CDR3nt: TGTGCCAGTAGTATAAGCTCCCCCGGGGAGCTGTTTTTT; abundance: .; j_gene: TRBJ2-2; d_gene: .; v_gene: TRBV19
CDR3aa: CASSQVGGDGYGYTF; CDR3nt: TGCGCCAGCAGCCAAGTAGGGGGAGACGGCTATGGCTACACCTTC; abundance: .; j_gene: TRBJ1-2; d_gene: .; v_gene: TRBV4-1
CDR3aa: CASSLAGRGDEQYF; CDR3nt: TGCGCCAGCAGCTTGGCCGGCAGGGGCGACGAGCAGTACTTC; abundance: .; j_gene: TRBJ2-7; d_gene: .; v_gene: TRBV5-1
CDR3aa: CASSLARGYTGELFF; CDR3nt: TGTGCCAGCAGCTTAGCGCGGGGGTACACCGGGGAGCTGTTTTTT; abundance: .; j_gene: TRBJ2-2; d_gene: TRBD2; v_gene: TRBV7-9
CDR3aa: CATRQGNTEAFF; CDR3nt: TGTGCCACCCGACAGGGGAACACTGAAGCTTTCTTT; abundance: .; j_gene: TRBJ1-1; d_gene: TRBD1; v_gene: TRBV6-6
CDR3aa: CASTPYGGPYEQYF; CDR3nt: TGTGCCAGCACACCATACGGGGGACCCTACGAGCAGTACTTC; abundance: .; j_gene: TRBJ2-7; d_gene: .; v_gene: TRBV6-5
CDR3aa: CASSVLGTPVGGYTF; CDR3nt: TGTGCCAGCAGTGTGCTCGGGACTCCAGTCGGTGGCTACACCTTC; abundance: .; j_gene: TRBJ1-2; d_gene: .; v_gene: TRBV2
CDR3aa: CSARGETQYF; CDR3nt: TGCAGTGCTAGGGGCGAGACCCAGTACTTC; abundance: .; j_gene: TRBJ2-5; d_gene: .; v_gene: TRBV20-1